This is a list of T cell receptor beta chains from one sample in a study of cytomegalovirus exposure and HLA in healthy donors. Only in-frame clones appear in the TCRdb table, and some are missing; sequencing was by immunoSEQ multiplex PCR. The table shows about 160,000 clones, with 70% to 80% occurring only once. Specimen: PBMCs. The receptors come from a man between 25 and 39 years old in good health and CMV-seropositive. CDR3s include the opening cysteine and the closing phenylalanine or tryptophan. A D gene is named only where the DNA matches it firmly. Some rows have no size entry. The others give once, few or many, or a class for an expanded clone.

J: TRBJ2-7; V: TRBV6-1; size: NA; D: NA; CDR3: CASRTVYEQYF; DNA: TGTGCCAGCAGGACAGTTTACGAGCAGTACTTC
J: TRBJ1-2; V: TRBV6-5; size: NA; D: NA; CDR3: CASSYNHGGNYGYTF; DNA: TGTGCCAGCAGTTACAACCACGGGGGGAACTATGGCTACACCTTC
J: TRBJ2-5; V: TRBV19; size: NA; D: TRBD2; CDR3: CASSSGGTQETQYF; DNA: TGTGCCAGTAGTAGCGGGGGGACCCAAGAGACCCAGTACTTC
J: TRBJ1-1; V: TRBV4-1; size: NA; D: TRBD1; CDR3: CASSWGTGFEAFF; DNA: TGCGCCAGCAGCTGGGGGACAGGGTTCGAGGCTTTCTTT
J: TRBJ1-4; V: TRBV5-4; size: NA; D: TRBD1; CDR3: CASSPGQGKLFF; DNA: TGTGCCAGCAGCCCGGGACAGGGAAAACTGTTTTTT
J: TRBJ2-3; V: TRBV5-8; size: NA; D: TRBD2; CDR3: CASSFGTSGTDTQYF; DNA: TGTGCCAGCAGTTTCGGGACTAGCGGGACAGATACGCAGTATTTT
J: TRBJ2-3; V: TRBV15; size: few; D: NA; CDR3: CATSISGGTDTQYF; DNA: TGTGCCACCAGCATATCCGGGGGCACAGATACGCAGTATTTT
J: TRBJ1-1; V: TRBV5-6; size: NA; D: NA; CDR3: CASSGIQGNTEAFF; DNA: TGTGCCAGCAGCGGCATACAGGGGAACACTGAAGCTTTCTTT
J: TRBJ2-1; V: TRBV27; size: NA; D: TRBD1; CDR3: CASSFAGQGIFNEQFF; DNA: TGTGCCAGCAGTTTTGCGGGACAGGGAATTTTCAATGAGCAGTTCTTC
J: TRBJ1-4; V: TRBV7-9; size: NA; D: TRBD1; CDR3: CATRTGAKEKLFF; DNA: TGTGCCACTCGGACAGGGGCGAAGGAAAAACTGTTTTTT
J: TRBJ2-7; V: TRBV29-1; size: NA; D: TRBD2; CDR3: CSAAGEAGPAYEQYF; DNA: TGCAGCGCCGCGGGGGAAGCCGGACCCGCCTACGAGCAGTACTTC
J: TRBJ2-7; V: TRBV19; size: NA; D: TRBD1; CDR3: CASSIEQGRQGTYEQYF; DNA: TGTGCCAGTAGTATAGAACAAGGGCGACAGGGAACCTACGAGCAGTACTTC
J: TRBJ2-5; V: TRBV19; size: NA; D: TRBD2; CDR3: CASSIQAGAQETQYF; DNA: TGTGCCAGTAGTATCCAAGCGGGGGCTCAAGAGACCCAGTACTTC
J: TRBJ2-7; V: TRBV5-1; size: NA; D: TRBD1; CDR3: CASSSRQGDSYEQYF; DNA: TGCGCCAGCAGTTCCCGACAGGGAGACTCCTACGAGCAGTACTTC